The 30 T cell receptor beta chains given below trace back to one sample, sequenced in a study of CD8 T cells in Susac syndrome. RNA, at 0.5 to 1 ug, was reverse transcribed with random hexamers. TCRdb analysed the immunoSEQ multiplex PCR reads with MiXCR anew, one entry per CDR3 protein. This repertoire shows 65,000 to 85,000 distinct CDR3 sequences, approximately 93% found once; its top ten account for around 0.45%. Specimen: CD8+ T cells from PBMCs. Receptors originate from a human donor with Susac syndrome.

V gene TRBV7-2 combines with J gene TRBJ2-4; 7 bases are shared with TRBD2. Germline CDR1 SGHTA, CDR2 FQGNSA. This CDR3 is built from 15 residues. V lost 6 bases to trimming and J lost 4 bases; unmatched junction nucleotides: 9. The CDR3 protein is CASRIAGSLKNIQYF. The DNA for the CDR3 is TGTGCCAGCAGGATAGCGGGTTCTTTAAAAAACATTCAGTACTTC.

The chain combines TRBV7-9 with TRBJ2-4; a possible D gene is TRBD2 (6 bases). The CDR3 is 15 amino acids. Trimming stripped 5 bases from V and 1 base from J, with 12 bases between. CDR1 is SEHNR, CDR2 FQNEAQ, per germline (reference sequence). CDR3 sequence (DNA): TGTGCCAGCAGCGTATTTCGGGGGGCCAAAAACATTCAGTACTTC. Its protein is CASSVFRGAKNIQYF.

This clonotype was seen a single time. The chain carries TRBV29-1 and TRBJ1-1; D may be TRBD1 (6 bases). This CDR3 is built from 12 residues. V was shortened by 1 base and J by 7 bases, with 10 bases between the two germline ends. Germline V gene data show CDR1 as SQVTM and CDR2 as ANQGSEA. The CDR3 DNA is TGCAGCGTTGAAGGGGGGCCGAGTGAAGCTTTCTTT. Protein: CSVEGGPSEAFF.

The chain recombines TRBV30 with TRBJ1-2; D is unclear. Trimming removed 2 bases from V and 1 base from J, with 11 bases in between. The V gene's germline CDR1 is GTSNPN and CDR2 SVGIG (reference sequence). This CDR3 has 14 amino acids. DNA of the CDR3: TGTGCCTGGAGTCGACGGAGGCTTAACTATGGCTACACCTTC. Translating gives CAWSRRRLNYGYTF.

The chain uses TRBV5-1 and TRBJ2-7, with 13 bases aligning to TRBD2. The germline CDR1 and CDR2 sequences are SGHRS and YFSETQ. The ends lost 5 bases at V and 3 bases at J; junction bases unmatched: 17. There are 19 residues in the CDR3. Here the CDR3 reads CASRGPTSGRSREIYEQYF. CDR3 in DNA: TGCGCCAGCAGGGGCCCGACTAGCGGGAGGTCGCGAGAAATCTACGAGCAGTACTTC.

The chain links TRBV2 to TRBJ1-2, with 8 bases identical to TRBD1. The trim removed 10 bases at V and 4 bases at J, leaving 5 bases unmatched. The length of the CDR3 is 12 residues. CDR1 SNHLY and CDR2 FYNNEI come from the germline V gene. CDR3 sequence reads: CATTDRVYGYTF. The CDR3 DNA sequence: TGTGCCACCACGGACAGGGTCTATGGCTACACCTTC.

As concerns this clonotype: At one of its ends the junction is not consistent with the germline gene, which may arise from a read error. V and J are TRBV20-1 and TRBJ2-1; TRBD2 agrees at 9 bases. Germline V CDR1 and CDR2: DFQATT, SNEGSKA (reference sequence). The CDR3 totals 15 residues. The CDR3 protein is CSARAPGGGAGEQFF. The CDR3 DNA sequence: TGCAGTGCCAGAGCCCCGGGCGGGGGGGCGGGTGAGCAGTTCTTC.

The chain uses TRBV30 and TRBJ1-1; D gene ambiguous. Trimming cost V 0 bases and J 8 bases, with 10 bases left between them. Per germline, CDR1 GTSNPN and CDR2 SVGIG (reference sequence). CDR3 size: 12 residues. The CDR3 here is CAWSVGRSEAFF. The DNA of the CDR3 is TGTGCCTGGAGTGTAGGCCGGTCCGAAGCTTTCTTT.

The V gene is TRBV5-1, the J gene TRBJ1-4; 7 bases are shared with TRBD1. The V gene end was trimmed by 4 bases and the J gene end by 1 base; junction bases not matched to a gene: 4. The germline gives CDR1 SGHRS, CDR2 YFSETQ. The CDR3 runs to 15 residues. This chain's CDR3 is CASSTQGGTNEKLFF. In nucleotides, the CDR3 is TGCGCCAGCAGCACTCAGGGGGGAACTAATGAAAAACTGTTTTTT.

This chain joins TRBV5-6 and TRBJ2-3; D could derive from TRBD1 or TRBD2 (5 bases each). The CDR3 is 14 amino acids. CDR1 is SGHDT and CDR2 is YYEEEE in the germline V gene. Trimming took 6 bases from V and 2 from J, leaving 13 bases between them. DNA for the CDR3: TGTGCCAGCAATTTGAGGGGCGACACAGATACGCAGTATTTT. Its translation: CASNLRGDTDTQYF.

V gene TRBV20-1 combines with J gene TRBJ1-5, with D unresolved. CDR3 length: 16 amino acids. V was shortened by 2 bases and J by 0 bases, with 14 bases between the two germline ends. CDR1 is DFQATT, CDR2 SNEGSKA, per germline (reference sequence). In nucleotides, the CDR3 is TGCAGTGCTAGATCAAGGCAGGCCTCTAGCAATCAGCCCCAGCATTTT. Amino acid sequence: CSARSRQASSNQPQHF.

The rearrangement links TRBV2 to TRBJ2-1; D ambiguous. The V end lost 2 bases, the J end lost 4 bases, and 12 bases lay between the germline ends. The CDR3 is 15 residues long. The germline CDR1 and CDR2 sequences are SNHLY and FYNNEI. For the CDR3, the DNA is TGTGCCAGCAGTGAATTGACGTCCGTGTACAATGAGCAGTTCTTC. Its protein product is CASSELTSVYNEQFF.

This chain uses TRBV28 with TRBJ1-5; TRBD1 matches 9 bases. Germline CDR1 and CDR2: MDHEN and SYDVKM. J gave up 0 bases and V 7 bases, and 7 bases lay outside the gene matches. The CDR3 sequence is 16 residues long. The CDR3 loop reads CASTRDRVYSNQPQHF. The CDR3 nucleotides read TGTGCCAGCACCCGGGACAGGGTATATAGCAATCAGCCCCAGCATTTT.

The chain joins TRBV7-9 to TRBJ2-2, with 11 positions matching TRBD2. The CDR3 contains 15 residues. The V gene end was trimmed by 4 bases and the J gene end by 8 bases; junction bases not matched to a gene: 6. The V gene's germline CDR1 is SEHNR and CDR2 FQNEAQ (reference sequence). The CDR3 DNA reads TGTGCCAGCAGCTCACTAGCGGGGGTATCGGGGGAGCTGTTTTTT. Amino acids: CASSSLAGVSGELFF.

V usage is TRBV6-5 and J usage is TRBJ2-7; D tentatively fits TRBD1 or TRBD2 (5 bases each). The V end was cut by 5 bases, the J end by 5 bases, with 10 bases between. CDR1 is MNHEY, CDR2 SVGAGI, per germline. The CDR3 runs 12 residues. The CDR3 coding sequence is TGTGCCAGCAGTGCCTCGGGGCACGAGCAGTACTTC. This gives the protein CASSASGHEQYF.

V is TRBV20-1 and J is TRBJ1-1; 7 nucleotides line up with TRBD1. The CDR3 consists of 16 residues. Germline CDR1 DFQATT, CDR2 SNEGSKA (reference sequence). V trimming: 6 bases; J trimming: 7 bases; junction bases outside the gene matches: 20. The CDR3 bases are TGCAGTGCAACAATTGAAGACAGGGTGAATTGGGATGAAGCTTTCTTT. The encoded protein is CSATIEDRVNWDEAFF.

The rearrangement joins TRBV15 to TRBJ1-4, with TRBD1 identical over 9 bases. This CDR3 is 14 amino acids long. Trimming cost V 4 bases and J 7 bases; bases outside gene matches: 4. Looked up from germline, CDR1 is LNHNV and CDR2 is YYDKDF (reference sequence). The CDR3 region is CATSKQGAFEKLFF. CDR3 nucleotide sequence: TGTGCCACCAGCAAACAGGGGGCATTTGAAAAACTGTTTTTT.

The chain links TRBV7-2 to TRBJ2-1; TRBD2 is a possible D gene (6 bases). The germline CDR1 and CDR2 sequences are SGHTA and FQGNSA. Trimming removed 1 base from V and 12 bases from J, with 10 bases in between. The CDR3 length is 12 residues. The CDR3 DNA follows: TGTGCCAGCAGCTTAGGGCGGGAATTGCAGTTCTTC. Residues: CASSLGRELQFF.

This sequence joins TRBV11-2 and TRBJ2-5; unclear D gene. Germline CDR1 and CDR2: SGHAT and FQNNGV. Trimming removed 5 bases from V and 2 bases from J, with 6 bases in between. CDR3 size: 12 residues. As DNA, the CDR3 is TGTGCCAGCAGCCAACAGCAAGAGACCCAGTACTTC. Protein product: CASSQQQETQYF.

The V call is TRBV9, the J call TRBJ2-7, with D unclear. Trimming stripped 8 bases from V and 4 bases from J, with 7 bases between. CDR3 length: 10 residues. The germline CDR1 and CDR2 sequences are SGDLS and YYNGEE. The CDR3 DNA reads as TGTGCCAGGAAGGATTACGAGCAGTACTTC. Amino acids: CARKDYEQYF. Full variable domain (missing parts from reference TRBV9 and TRBJ2-7): DSGVTQTPKHLITATGQRVTLRCSPRSGDLSVYWYQQSLDQGLQFLIQYYNGEERAKGNILERFSAQQFPDLHSELNLSSLELGDSALYFCARKDYEQYFGPGTRLTVT.

The rearrangement uses TRBV9 and TRBJ1-5, with D possibly TRBD1 on 6 matching bases. Looked up from germline, CDR1 is SGDLS and CDR2 is YYNGEE. This CDR3 contains 15 residues. V lost 0 bases and J 5 bases, leaving 12 bases between the germline ends. CDR3 bases: TGTGCCAGCAGCGTAGGACCTTCAGGGGATCAGCCCCAGCATTTT. As protein: CASSVGPSGDQPQHF.

The chain is built from TRBV10-2 and TRBJ2-7; D is uncertain. Germline CDR1 and CDR2: WSHSY and SAAADI. This CDR3 is 12 amino acids long. With 6 bases removed from V and 2 bases from J, the gap between germline ends came to 8 bases. In DNA, the CDR3 is TGCGCCAGCAGGGGTGTTGCCTACGAGCAGTACTTC. Its translation: CASRGVAYEQYF.

The chain uses TRBV7-9 and TRBJ2-5; the match to TRBD1 covers 7 bases. Germline assignment: CDR1 SEHNR and CDR2 FQNEAQ (reference sequence). CDR3 length: 13 amino acids. Trimming at V came to 4 bases and at J to 2 bases, leaving 1 base not matched to a gene. Here the CDR3 DNA reads TGTGCCAGCAGCTCGGGACAGCAAGAGACCCAGTACTTC. Encoded protein: CASSSGQQETQYF.

The sample holds one count of this clonotype. V gene TRBV7-2 combines with J gene TRBJ1-2; the D is unclear. Germline CDR1 and CDR2: SGHTA and FQGNSA. This CDR3 has 10 residues. Trimming pared 8 bases from V and 5 bases from J, leaving 6 bases between. The CDR3 nucleotides read TGTGCCAGCGGGGAGTATGGCTACACCTTC. Translated, it gives CASGEYGYTF.

V gene TRBV5-6 combines with J gene TRBJ1-1, with D perhaps matching TRBD1 (5 bases). The CDR3 consists of 12 residues. Germline CDR1 and CDR2: SGHDT and YYEEEE. V was pared by 10 bases and J by 3 bases, with 13 bases between. The CDR3 region is CASFGGDTEAFF. CDR3 DNA: TGTGCCTCCTTTGGGGGGGACACTGAAGCTTTCTTT.

This clonotype was picked up one time. The rearrangement joins TRBV27 to TRBJ2-1; 12 bases map to TRBD2. This CDR3 contains 15 residues. Per germline, CDR1 MNHEY and CDR2 SMNVEV (reference sequence). Trimming cost V 7 bases and J 2 bases; bases outside gene matches: 3. The CDR3 nucleotides are TGTGCCAGCACCACTAGCGGGGGGACCTACAATGAGCAGTTCTTC. Its translation: CASTTSGGTYNEQFF.

CDR3 nucleotide sequence: TGCGCCAGCAGCTTGAAGGGGGGGACCTACAATGAGCAGTTCTTC. Translation: CASSLKGGTYNEQFF. The rearrangement joins TRBV5-1 to TRBJ2-1, with D maybe TRBD2 (7 bases). CDR3 length equals 15 residues. CDR1 is SGHRS, CDR2 YFSETQ, per germline. Between the trimmed V and J ends, which lost 1 base and 2 bases, there was a span of 10 bases.

This rearrangement joins TRBV15 to TRBJ2-7; 9 bases line up with TRBD2. The V gene's germline CDR1 is LNHNV and CDR2 YYDKDF (reference sequence). With 0 bases clipped from V and 4 bases from J, the junction kept 7 bases outside the gene matches. The CDR3 length is 16 residues. CDR3 sequence (DNA): TGTGCCACCAGCAGAGATCGGGCTAGCGGGGTGTACGAGCAGTACTTC. Translating gives CATSRDRASGVYEQYF.

V is TRBV5-1 and J is TRBJ2-7, with 9 bases matching TRBD2. CDR3 size: 16 residues. The trim removed 0 bases at V and 3 bases at J, leaving 7 bases unmatched. The germline V gene has CDR1 SGHRS and CDR2 YFSETQ. The DNA for the CDR3 is TGCGCCAGCAGCTTGGATCCCCTAGCGGGGTACTACGAGCAGTACTTC. It encodes CASSLDPLAGYYEQYF.

V usage is TRBV2 and J usage is TRBJ1-2, with D possibly matching TRBD1 (5 bases). Trimming shortened V by 6 bases and J by 5 bases, and 19 bases separated the two germline ends. The length of the CDR3 is 15 residues. The germline V gene encodes CDR1 SNHLY and CDR2 FYNNEI. The CDR3, as DNA: TGTGCCAGCAGACTACTTAATCCGACAGCGTATGGCTACACCTTC. Translation: CASRLLNPTAYGYTF.